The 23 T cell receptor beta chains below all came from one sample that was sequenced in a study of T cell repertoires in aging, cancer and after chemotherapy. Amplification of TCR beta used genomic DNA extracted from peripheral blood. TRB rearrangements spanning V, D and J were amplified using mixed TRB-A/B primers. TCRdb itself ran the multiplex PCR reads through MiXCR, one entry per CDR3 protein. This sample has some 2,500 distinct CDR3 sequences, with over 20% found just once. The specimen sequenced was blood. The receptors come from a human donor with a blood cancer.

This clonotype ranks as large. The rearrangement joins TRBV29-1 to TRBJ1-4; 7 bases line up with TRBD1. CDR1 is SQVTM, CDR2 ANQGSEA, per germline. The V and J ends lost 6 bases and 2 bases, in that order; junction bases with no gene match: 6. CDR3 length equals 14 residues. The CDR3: CSVADRATNEKLFF. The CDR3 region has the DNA TGCAGCGTGGCAGACAGGGCCACTAATGAAAAACTGTTTTTT.

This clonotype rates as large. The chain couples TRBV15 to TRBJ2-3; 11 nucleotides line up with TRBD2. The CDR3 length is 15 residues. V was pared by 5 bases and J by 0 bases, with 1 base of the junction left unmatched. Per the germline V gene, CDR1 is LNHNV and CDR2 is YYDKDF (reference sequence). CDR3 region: CATSLAGGSTDTQYF. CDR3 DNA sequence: TGTGCCACCAGCCTAGCGGGGGGTAGCACAGATACGCAGTATTTT.

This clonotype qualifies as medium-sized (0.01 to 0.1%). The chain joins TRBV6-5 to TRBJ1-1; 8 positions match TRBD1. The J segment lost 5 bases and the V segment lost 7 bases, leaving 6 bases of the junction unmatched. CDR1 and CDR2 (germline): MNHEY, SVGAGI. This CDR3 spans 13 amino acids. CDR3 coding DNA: TGTGCCAGCACTACAACAGGGGGTACTGAAGCTTTCTTT. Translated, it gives CASTTTGGTEAFF.

CDR3 bases: TGTGCCAGTAGTATAATGCGGGGGAGCTCCTACAATGAGCAGTTCTTC. This sequence encodes CASSIMRGSSYNEQFF. The J gene is TRBJ2-1, the V gene TRBV19; TRBD2 aligns across 7 bases. This CDR3 contains 16 residues. CDR1 is LNHDA and CDR2 is SQIVND in the germline V gene (reference sequence). The trim removed 2 bases at V and 0 bases at J, leaving 4 bases unmatched.

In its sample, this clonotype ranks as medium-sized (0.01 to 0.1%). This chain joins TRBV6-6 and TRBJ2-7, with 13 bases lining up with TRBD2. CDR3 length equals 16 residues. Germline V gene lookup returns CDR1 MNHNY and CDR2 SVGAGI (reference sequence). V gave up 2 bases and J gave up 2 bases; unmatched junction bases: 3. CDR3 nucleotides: TGTGCCAGCAGTTACCGAGGACTAGCGGGAGCCTACGAGCAGTACGTC. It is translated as CASSYRGLAGAYEQYV.

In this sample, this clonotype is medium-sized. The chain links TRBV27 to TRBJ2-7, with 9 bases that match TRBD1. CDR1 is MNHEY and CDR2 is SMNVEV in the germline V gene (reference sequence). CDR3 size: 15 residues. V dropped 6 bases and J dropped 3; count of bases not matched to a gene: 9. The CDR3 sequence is CASSSGTGIIYEQYF. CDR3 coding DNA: TGTGCCAGCAGCTCCGGGACAGGGATAATCTACGAGCAGTACTTC.

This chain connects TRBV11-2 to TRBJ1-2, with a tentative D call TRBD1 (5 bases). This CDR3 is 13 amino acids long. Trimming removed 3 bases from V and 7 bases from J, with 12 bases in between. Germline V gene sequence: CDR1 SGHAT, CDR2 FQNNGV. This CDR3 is CASSLGGLGGYTF. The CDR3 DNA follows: TGTGCCAGCAGCTTGGGGGGGTTGGGTGGCTACACCTTC. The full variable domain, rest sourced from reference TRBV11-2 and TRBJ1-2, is EAGVAQSPRYKIIEKRQSVAFWCNPISGHATLYWYQQILGQGPKLLIQFQNNGVVDDSQLPKDRFSAERLKGVDSTLKIQPAKLEDSAVYLCASSLGGLGGYTFGSGTRLTVV.

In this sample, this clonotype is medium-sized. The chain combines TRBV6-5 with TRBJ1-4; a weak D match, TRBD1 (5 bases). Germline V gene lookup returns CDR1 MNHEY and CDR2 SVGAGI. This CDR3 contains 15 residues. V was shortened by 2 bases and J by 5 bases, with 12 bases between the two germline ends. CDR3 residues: CASSYTTGPNEKLFF. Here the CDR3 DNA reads TGTGCCAGCAGTTACACCACAGGCCCGAATGAAAAACTGTTTTTT.

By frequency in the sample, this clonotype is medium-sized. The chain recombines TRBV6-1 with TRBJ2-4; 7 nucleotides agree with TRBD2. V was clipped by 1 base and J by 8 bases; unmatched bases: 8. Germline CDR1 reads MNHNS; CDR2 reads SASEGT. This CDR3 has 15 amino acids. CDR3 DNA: TGTGCCAGCAGTGAAGTGGGGAGGGATAGGGACATTCAGTACTTC. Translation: CASSEVGRDRDIQYF.

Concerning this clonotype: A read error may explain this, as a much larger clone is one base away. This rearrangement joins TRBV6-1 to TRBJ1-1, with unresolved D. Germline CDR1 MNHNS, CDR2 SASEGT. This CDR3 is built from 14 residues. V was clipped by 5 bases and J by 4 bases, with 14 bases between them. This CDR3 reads CASSKYDEGTEAFF. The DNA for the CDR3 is TGTGCCAGCAGTAAGTACGACGAGGGCACTGAAGCTTTCTTT.

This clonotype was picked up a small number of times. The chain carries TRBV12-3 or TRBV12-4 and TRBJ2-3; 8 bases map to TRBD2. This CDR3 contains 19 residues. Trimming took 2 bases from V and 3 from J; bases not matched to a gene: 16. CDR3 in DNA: TGTGCCAGCAGTTTACGGGGGGGGCGGCTAGCGGGTCCGACAGATACGCAGTATTTT. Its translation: CASSLRGGRLAGPTDTQYF.

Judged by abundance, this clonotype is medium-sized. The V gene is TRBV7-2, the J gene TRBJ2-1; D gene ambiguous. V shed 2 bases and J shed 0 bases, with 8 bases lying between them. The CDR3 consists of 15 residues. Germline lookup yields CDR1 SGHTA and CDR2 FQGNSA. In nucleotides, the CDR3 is TGTGCCAGCAGCTTATACTCCAGCTCCTACAATGAGCAGTTCTTC. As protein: CASSLYSSSYNEQFF.

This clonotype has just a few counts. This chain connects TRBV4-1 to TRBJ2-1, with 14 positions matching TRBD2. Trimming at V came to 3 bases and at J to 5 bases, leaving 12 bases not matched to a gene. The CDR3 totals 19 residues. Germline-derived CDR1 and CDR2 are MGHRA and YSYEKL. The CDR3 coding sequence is TGCGCCAGCAGCCATTCCGGGACTAGCGGGAGTCCTACTAACAATGAGCAGTTCTTC. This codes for CASSHSGTSGSPTNNEQFF.

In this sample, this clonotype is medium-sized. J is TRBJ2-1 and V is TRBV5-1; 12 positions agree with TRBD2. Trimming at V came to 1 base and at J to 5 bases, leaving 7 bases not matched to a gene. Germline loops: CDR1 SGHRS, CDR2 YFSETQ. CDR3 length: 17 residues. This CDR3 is CASSLTASGRGNNEQFF. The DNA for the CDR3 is TGCGCCAGCAGCTTGACGGCTAGCGGGAGGGGGAACAATGAGCAGTTCTTC.

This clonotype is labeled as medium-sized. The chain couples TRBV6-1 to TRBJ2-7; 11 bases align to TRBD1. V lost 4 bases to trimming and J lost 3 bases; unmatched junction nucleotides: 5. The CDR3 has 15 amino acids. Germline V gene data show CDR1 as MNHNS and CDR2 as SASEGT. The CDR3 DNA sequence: TGTGCCAGCAGTGTTATGGGGACAGGGGGCTACGAGCAGTACGTC. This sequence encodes CASSVMGTGGYEQYV.

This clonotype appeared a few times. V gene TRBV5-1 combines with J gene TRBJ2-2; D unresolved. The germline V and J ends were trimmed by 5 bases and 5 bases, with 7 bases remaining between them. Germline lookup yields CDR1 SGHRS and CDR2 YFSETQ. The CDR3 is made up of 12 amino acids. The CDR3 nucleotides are TGCGCCAGCAGGATAGGTACCGGGGAGCTGTTTTTT. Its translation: CASRIGTGELFF.

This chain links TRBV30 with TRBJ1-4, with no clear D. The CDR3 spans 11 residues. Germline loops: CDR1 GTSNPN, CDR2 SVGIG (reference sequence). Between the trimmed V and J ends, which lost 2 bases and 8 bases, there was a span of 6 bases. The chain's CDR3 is CAWSIREKLFF. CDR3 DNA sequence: TGTGCCTGGAGTATTCGCGAAAAACTGTTTTTT.

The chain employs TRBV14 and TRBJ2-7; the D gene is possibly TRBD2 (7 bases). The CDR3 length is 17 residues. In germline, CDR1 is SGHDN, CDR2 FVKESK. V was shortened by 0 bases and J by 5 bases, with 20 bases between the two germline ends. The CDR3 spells CASSQELMRGPFHEQYV. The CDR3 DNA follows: TGTGCCAGCAGCCAAGAGTTAATGCGGGGGCCTTTCCACGAGCAGTACGTC.

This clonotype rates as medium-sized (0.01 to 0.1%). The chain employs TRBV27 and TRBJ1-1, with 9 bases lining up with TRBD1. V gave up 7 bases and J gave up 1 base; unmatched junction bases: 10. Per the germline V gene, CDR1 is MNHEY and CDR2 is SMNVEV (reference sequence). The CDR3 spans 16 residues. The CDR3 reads CASNHRTGVRNTEAFF. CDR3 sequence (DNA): TGTGCCAGCAACCACCGGACAGGGGTACGGAACACTGAAGCTTTCTTT.

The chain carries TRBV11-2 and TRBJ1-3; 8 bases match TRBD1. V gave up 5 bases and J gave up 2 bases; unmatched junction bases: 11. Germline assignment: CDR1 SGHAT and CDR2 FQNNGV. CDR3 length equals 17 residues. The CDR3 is CASSRTRSTGAGNTIYF. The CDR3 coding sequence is TGTGCCAGCAGCCGAACGCGGTCGACAGGGGCTGGAAACACCATATATTTT.

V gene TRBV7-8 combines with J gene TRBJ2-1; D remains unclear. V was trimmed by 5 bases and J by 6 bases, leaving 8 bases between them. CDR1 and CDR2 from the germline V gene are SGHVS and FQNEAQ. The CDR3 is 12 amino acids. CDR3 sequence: CASSLHLNEQFF. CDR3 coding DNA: TGTGCCAGCAGCCTACACCTCAATGAGCAGTTCTTC.

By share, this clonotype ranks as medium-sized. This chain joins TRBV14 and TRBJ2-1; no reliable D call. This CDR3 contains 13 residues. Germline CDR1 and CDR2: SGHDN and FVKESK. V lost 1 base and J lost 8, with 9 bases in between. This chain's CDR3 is CASSQVLGDEQFF. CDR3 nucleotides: TGTGCCAGCAGCCAAGTTCTTGGTGATGAGCAGTTCTTC.

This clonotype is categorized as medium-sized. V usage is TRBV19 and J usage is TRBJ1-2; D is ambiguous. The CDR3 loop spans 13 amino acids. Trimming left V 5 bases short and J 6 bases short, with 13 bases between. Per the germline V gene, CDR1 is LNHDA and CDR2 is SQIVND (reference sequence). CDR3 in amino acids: CASSPRTRDGYTF. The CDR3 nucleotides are TGTGCCAGTAGTCCCCGAACGAGGGATGGCTACACCTTC.